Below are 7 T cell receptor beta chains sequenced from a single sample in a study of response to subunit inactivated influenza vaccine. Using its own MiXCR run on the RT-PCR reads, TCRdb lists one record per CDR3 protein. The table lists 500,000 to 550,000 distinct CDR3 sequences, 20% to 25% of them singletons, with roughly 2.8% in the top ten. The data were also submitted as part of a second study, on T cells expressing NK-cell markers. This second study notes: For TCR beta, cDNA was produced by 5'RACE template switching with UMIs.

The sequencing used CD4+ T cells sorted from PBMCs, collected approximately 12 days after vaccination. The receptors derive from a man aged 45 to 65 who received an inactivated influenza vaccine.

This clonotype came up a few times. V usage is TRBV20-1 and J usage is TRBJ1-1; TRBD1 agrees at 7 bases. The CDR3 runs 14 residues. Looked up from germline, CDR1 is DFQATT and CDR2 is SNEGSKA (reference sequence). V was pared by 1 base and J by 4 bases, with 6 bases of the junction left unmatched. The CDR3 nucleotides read TGCAGTGCTAGAGGCGGAGAGGGGGCCACTGAAGCTTTCTTT. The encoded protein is CSARGGEGATEAFF.

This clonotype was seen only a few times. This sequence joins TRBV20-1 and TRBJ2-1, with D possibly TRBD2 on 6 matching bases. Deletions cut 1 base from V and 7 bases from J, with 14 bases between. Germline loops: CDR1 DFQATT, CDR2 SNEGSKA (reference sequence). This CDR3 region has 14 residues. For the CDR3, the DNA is TGCAGTGCTAGAGTGGCGGGATTAAGGAATGAGCAGTTCTTC. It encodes CSARVAGLRNEQFF.

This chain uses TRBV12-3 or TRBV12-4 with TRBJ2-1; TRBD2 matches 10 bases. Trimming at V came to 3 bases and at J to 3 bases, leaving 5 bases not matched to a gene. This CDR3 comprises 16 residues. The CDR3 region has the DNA TGTGCCAGCAGTTTTACGGCTAGCGGGGGCTACAATGAGCAGTTCTTC. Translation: CASSFTASGGYNEQFF.

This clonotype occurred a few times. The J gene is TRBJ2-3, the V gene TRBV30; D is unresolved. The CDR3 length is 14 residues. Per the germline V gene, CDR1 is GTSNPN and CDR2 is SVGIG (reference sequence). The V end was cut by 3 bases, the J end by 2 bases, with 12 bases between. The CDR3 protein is CAWRGYRDTDTQYF. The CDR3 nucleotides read TGTGCCTGGAGGGGCTACAGAGACACAGATACGCAGTATTTT. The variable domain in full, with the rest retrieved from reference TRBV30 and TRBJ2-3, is SQTIHQWPATLVQPVGSPLSLECTVEGTSNPNLYWYRQAAGRGLQLLFYSVGIGQISSEVPQNLSASRPQDRQFILSSKKLLLSDSGFYLCAWRGYRDTDTQYFGPGTRLTVL.

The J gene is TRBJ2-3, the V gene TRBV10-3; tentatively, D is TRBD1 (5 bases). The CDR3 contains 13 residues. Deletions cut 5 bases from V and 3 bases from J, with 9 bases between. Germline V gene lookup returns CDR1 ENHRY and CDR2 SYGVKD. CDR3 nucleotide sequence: TGTGCCATCAGTAAGGCAGGGACAGATACGCAGTATTTT. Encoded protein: CAISKAGTDTQYF.

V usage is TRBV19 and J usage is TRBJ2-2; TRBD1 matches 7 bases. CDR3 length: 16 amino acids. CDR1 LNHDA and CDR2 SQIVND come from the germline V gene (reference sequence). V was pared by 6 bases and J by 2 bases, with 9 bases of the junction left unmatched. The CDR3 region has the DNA TGTGCCAGTAGCACACCGGGACAGCTAAACACCGGGGAGCTGTTTTTT. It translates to CASSTPGQLNTGELFF.

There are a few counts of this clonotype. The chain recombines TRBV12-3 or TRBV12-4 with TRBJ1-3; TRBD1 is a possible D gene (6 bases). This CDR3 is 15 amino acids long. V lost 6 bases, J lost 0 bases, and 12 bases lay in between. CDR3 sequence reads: CASRRGTLSGNTIYF. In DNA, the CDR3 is TGTGCCAGCAGGAGGGGGACTCTCTCTGGAAACACCATATATTTT.